This TCR beta chain was profiled in a study of blood T cell repertoires in COVID-19. Study information: Material from acute and convalescent COVID-19 was sourced from the United States, Italy and Spain. From T cells, B-cell-depleted T cells, or PBMCs came the material, which was cDNA or gDNA.

Per germline, CDR1 SNHLY and CDR2 FYNNEI. The CDR3 is made up of 13 amino acids. V was trimmed by 5 bases and J by 3 bases, leaving 11 bases between them. This clone was seen once. In the original processing: Amplification from reference gene primers served as the basis for estimated nucleated cell counts. Repertoires were generated with immunoSEQ multiplex PCR, while TCRdb's copy carries only in-frame clones and drops some. V and J calls and clone size come straight from that table; D and trimming were deduced from the DNA. This repertoire shows over 60,000 clones, roughly 82% found once; its top ten account for 18%.

This receptor was obtained from a human donor in a cohort sampled during active COVID-19. Sequenced sample: peripheral blood. V is TRBV2 and J is TRBJ2-7, with D perhaps matching TRBD2 (6 bases). The CDR3 spells CASSREPGYEQYF. The DNA of the CDR3 is TGTGCCAGCAGTCGGGAGCCAGGCTACGAGCAGTACTTC.